This TCR beta chain is from a study of T cell responses to AZD1222 COVID-19 vaccine. Study-wide results and limits: Vaccine-associated CD4 TCRs spanned spike, dominant at 160-218 and 743-854. A reported finding is that nearly half of spike-specific TCRs target unmutated variant regions. A mostly white British donor set with more females was recruited, and clonal diversity was possibly underestimated. Spike-specific TCR depth and breadth grew after two AZD1222 doses.

Germline values: CDR1 LGHNA, CDR2 YSLEER. This CDR3 is built from 15 residues. With V trimmed by 3 bases and J by 4 bases, 7 bases remained unmatched. On this clone: The antigen remains unidentified.

Repertoires were generated with immunoSEQ multiplex PCR, while TCRdb's copy carries only in-frame clones and drops some. The sample lists some 47,000 clones; approximately 83% were seen once. The receptor comes from an adult in good health. The chain uses TRBV4-3 and TRBJ1-2; TRBD1 aligns across 8 bases. The source material was peripheral blood, sampled on day 0 of AZD1222 vaccination. CDR3 nucleotides: TGCGCCAGCAGCCAGGGGGCAGGGGGCGGCTATGGCTACACCTTC. Translation: CASSQGAGGGYGYTF.